This T cell receptor (beta chain) stems from a study of T cell responses to AZD1222 COVID-19 vaccine. The assay was immunoSEQ multiplex PCR, and TCRdb's table has in-frame clones only and misses some. The sample includes some 120,000 clones, around 90% of them seen just once. Per germline, CDR1 SGHRS and CDR2 YFSETQ. Trimming removed 0 bases at V and 3 bases at J, with 13 bases between. The CDR3 runs 15 residues. This clone was counted a single time. The chain links TRBV5-1 to TRBJ2-7, with D perhaps TRBD1 (5 bases). This TCR was recovered from an adult in good health. The material sequenced was peripheral blood, taken on day 0 of AZD1222 vaccination. The chain's CDR3 is CASSLGAGLLYEQYF. The CDR3 nucleotides are TGCGCCAGCAGCTTGGGGGCAGGGCTTCTCTACGAGCAGTACTTC.